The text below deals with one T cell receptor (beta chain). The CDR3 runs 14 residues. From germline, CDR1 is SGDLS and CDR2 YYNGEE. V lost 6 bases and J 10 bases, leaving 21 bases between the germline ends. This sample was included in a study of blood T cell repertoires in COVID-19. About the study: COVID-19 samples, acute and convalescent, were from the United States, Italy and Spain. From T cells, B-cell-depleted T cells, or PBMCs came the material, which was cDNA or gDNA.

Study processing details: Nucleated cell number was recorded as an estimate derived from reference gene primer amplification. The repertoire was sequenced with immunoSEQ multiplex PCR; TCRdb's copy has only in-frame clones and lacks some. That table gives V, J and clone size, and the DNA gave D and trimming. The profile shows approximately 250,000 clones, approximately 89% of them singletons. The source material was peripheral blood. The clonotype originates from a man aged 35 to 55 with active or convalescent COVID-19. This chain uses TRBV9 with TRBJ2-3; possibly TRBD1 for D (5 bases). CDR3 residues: CASTGPDWTQPQYF. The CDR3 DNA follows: TGTGCCAGCACAGGGCCCGACTGGACCCAACCGCAGTATTTT. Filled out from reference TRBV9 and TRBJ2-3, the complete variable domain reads DSGVTQTPKHLITATGQRVTLRCSPRSGDLSVYWYQQSLDQGLQFLIQYYNGEERAKGNILERFSAQQFPDLHSELNLSSLELGDSALYFCASTGPDWTQPQYFGPGTRLTVL.